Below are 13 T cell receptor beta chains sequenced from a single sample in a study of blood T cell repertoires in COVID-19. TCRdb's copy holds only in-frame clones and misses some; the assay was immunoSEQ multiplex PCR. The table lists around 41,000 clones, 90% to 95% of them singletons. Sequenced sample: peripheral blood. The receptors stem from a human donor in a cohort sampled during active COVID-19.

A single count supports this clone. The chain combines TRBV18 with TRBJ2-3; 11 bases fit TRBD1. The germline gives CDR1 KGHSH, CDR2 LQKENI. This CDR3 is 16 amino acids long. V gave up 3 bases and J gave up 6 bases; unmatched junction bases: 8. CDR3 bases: TGTGCCAGCTCACCCTCAGGACAGGGGGCATCGGATACGCAGTATTTT. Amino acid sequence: CASSPSGQGASDTQYF.

The CDR3, as DNA: TGTGCCAGCTCACCTCAAACTAGCGGGGGGGATTCGAGGTTGTACGAGCAGTACTTC. Protein sequence: CASSPQTSGGDSRLYEQYF. The V call is TRBV18, the J call TRBJ2-7, with 13 bases aligning to TRBD2. J was trimmed by 4 bases and V by 3 bases; bases with no gene match: 15. From germline, CDR1 is KGHSH and CDR2 LQKENI. The CDR3 totals 19 residues. Full variable domain (remainder filled in from reference TRBV18 and TRBJ2-7): NAGVMQNPRHLVRRRGQEARLRCSPMKGHSHVYWYRQLPEEGLKFMVYLQKENIIDESGMPKERFSAEFPKEGPSILRIQQVVRGDSAAYFCASSPQTSGGDSRLYEQYFGPGTRLTVT.

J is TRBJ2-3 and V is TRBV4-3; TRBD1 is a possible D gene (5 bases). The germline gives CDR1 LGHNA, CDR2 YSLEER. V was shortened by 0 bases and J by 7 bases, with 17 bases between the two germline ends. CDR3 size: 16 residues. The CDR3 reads CASSQDVPGSVHTQYF. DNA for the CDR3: TGCGCCAGCAGCCAAGACGTGCCAGGGTCTGTCCATACGCAGTATTTT.

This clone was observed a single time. The CDR3 here is CASSDLAGGTSEQFF. The DNA for the CDR3 is TGTGCCAGCAGTGACCTAGCGGGGGGTACATCTGAGCAGTTCTTC. The chain joins TRBV6-1 to TRBJ2-1; 11 bases are shared with TRBD2. This CDR3 spans 15 amino acids. Germline assignment: CDR1 MNHNS and CDR2 SASEGT. Trimming cost V 3 bases and J 9 bases; bases outside gene matches: 7.

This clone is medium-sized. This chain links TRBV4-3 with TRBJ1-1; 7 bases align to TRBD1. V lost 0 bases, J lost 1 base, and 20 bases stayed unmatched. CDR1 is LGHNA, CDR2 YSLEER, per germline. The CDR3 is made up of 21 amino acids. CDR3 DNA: TGCGCCAGCAGCCAAGATGCTGTAGTCCAGGGGGAGACGATGGGGAACACTGAAGCTTTCTTT. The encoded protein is CASSQDAVVQGETMGNTEAFF.

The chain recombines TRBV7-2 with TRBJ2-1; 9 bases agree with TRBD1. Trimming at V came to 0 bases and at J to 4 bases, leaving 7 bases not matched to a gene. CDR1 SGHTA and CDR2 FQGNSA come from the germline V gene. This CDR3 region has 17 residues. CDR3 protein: CASSLARGQGKYNEQFF. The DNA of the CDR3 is TGTGCCAGCAGCTTAGCGCGGGGACAGGGAAAGTACAATGAGCAGTTCTTC.

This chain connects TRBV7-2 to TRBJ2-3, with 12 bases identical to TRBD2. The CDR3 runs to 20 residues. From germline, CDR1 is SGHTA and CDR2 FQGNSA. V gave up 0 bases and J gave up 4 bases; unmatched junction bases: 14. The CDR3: CASSLAPLGPLAGGPDTQYF. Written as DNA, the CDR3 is TGTGCCAGCAGCTTAGCGCCCCTGGGCCCACTAGCGGGGGGCCCAGATACGCAGTATTTT.

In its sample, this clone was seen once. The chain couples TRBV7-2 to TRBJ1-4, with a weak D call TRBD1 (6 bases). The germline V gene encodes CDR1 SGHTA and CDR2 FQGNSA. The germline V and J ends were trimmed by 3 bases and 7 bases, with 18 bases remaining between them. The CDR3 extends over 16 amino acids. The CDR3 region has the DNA TGTGCCAGCAGCTTTGCTATCGCAGGGGTCGGTGAAAAACTGTTTTTT. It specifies CASSFAIAGVGEKLFF.

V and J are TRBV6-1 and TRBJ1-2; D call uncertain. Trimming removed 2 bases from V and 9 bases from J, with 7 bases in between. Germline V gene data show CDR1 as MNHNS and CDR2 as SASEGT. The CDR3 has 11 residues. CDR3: CASSERDSYTF. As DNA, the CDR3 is TGTGCCAGCAGTGAAAGAGATAGCTACACCTTC.

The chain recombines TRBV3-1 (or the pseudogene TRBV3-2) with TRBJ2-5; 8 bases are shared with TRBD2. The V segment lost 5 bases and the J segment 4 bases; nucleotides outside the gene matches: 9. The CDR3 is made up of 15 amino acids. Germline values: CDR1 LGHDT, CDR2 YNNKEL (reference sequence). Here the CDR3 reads CASSAQPGGGETQYF. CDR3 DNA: TGTGCCAGCAGCGCCCAACCGGGGGGGGGAGAGACCCAGTACTTC.

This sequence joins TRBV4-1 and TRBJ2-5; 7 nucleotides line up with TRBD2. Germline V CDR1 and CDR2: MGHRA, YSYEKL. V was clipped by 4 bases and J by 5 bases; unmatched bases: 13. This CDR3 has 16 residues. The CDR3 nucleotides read TGCGCCAGCAGCCCGGACCCTAGCGGTTTAAGGGAGACCCAGTACTTC. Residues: CASSPDPSGLRETQYF.

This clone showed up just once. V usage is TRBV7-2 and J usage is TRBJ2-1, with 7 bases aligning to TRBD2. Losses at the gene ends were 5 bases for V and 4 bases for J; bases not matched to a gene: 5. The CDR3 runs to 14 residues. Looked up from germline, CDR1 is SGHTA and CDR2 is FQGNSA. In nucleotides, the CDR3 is TGTGCCAGCAGCGGGGGACTACGATACAATGAGCAGTTCTTC. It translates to CASSGGLRYNEQFF.

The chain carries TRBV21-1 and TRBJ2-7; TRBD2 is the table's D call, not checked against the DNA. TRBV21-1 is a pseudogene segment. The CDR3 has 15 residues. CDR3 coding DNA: TGTGCCAGCAGCTTAACGGTAGCGGGAGAAGGCGAGCAGTACTTC. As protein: CASSLTVAGEGEQYF.